The present T cell receptor beta chain was sequenced within a study of blood T cell repertoires in COVID-19. Study as a whole: T cells, B-cell-depleted T cells, or PBMCs provided the cDNA or gDNA that served as material.

Profiling relied on immunoSEQ multiplex PCR, and the TCRdb table lists in-frame clones only, not all of them. The sample records 250,000 or so clones, about four fifths being singletons. This clone was observed once. Specimen: peripheral blood. The TCR originated in an older man with acute or convalescent COVID-19.

CDR3 residues: CASSRTGRGEQYF. In DNA, the CDR3 is TGCGCCAGCAGCCGGACAGGGCGCGGCGAGCAGTACTTC. The chain uses TRBV5-1 and TRBJ2-7, with 8 bases lining up with TRBD1. With 4 bases clipped from V and 6 bases from J, the junction kept 6 bases outside the gene matches. The CDR3 runs 13 residues. Germline CDR1 reads SGHRS; CDR2 reads YFSETQ.